These 18 T cell receptor beta chains share one sample of origin, sequenced in a study of technical replicates of blood from several donors. TCRdb's copy holds only in-frame clones and misses some; the assay was immunoSEQ multiplex PCR. The top ten hold approximately 0.37% of the sample, which has roughly 80,000 clones, about 92% seen once. The material sequenced was T cells isolated from PBMCs. These receptors originate from a human donor in good health.

This chain links TRBV28 with TRBJ2-7, with D perhaps TRBD1 (6 bases). V was trimmed by 6 bases and J by 3 bases, leaving 6 bases between them. The CDR3 spans 11 residues. The germline CDR1 and CDR2 sequences are MDHEN and SYDVKM. The CDR3 sequence: CASRTGYEQYF. The CDR3 DNA follows: TGTGCCAGCAGGACAGGCTACGAGCAGTACTTC. The variable domain in full, completed from reference TRBV28 and TRBJ2-7, reads DVKVTQSSRYLVKRTGEKVFLECVQDMDHENMFWYRQDPGLGLRLIYFSYDVKMKEKGDIPEGYSVSREKKERFSLILESASTNQTSMYLCASRTGYEQYFGPGTRLTVT.

J is TRBJ2-1 and V is TRBV19; possible D gene TRBD2, 6 bases. The CDR3 loop spans 16 amino acids. V was trimmed by 1 base and J by 1 base, leaving 11 bases between them. The germline CDR1 and CDR2 sequences are LNHDA and SQIVND (reference sequence). The DNA for the CDR3 is TGTGCCAGTAGTATAGCCTTGGGGACTTCCTACAATGAGCAGTTCTTC. Amino acid sequence: CASSIALGTSYNEQFF.

The rearrangement joins TRBV28 to TRBJ2-1; 11 nucleotides align to TRBD2. This CDR3 is 16 amino acids long. V shed 4 bases, J shed 7 bases, and the junction held 9 bases outside the gene matches. The germline CDR1 and CDR2 sequences are MDHEN and SYDVKM. The CDR3 sequence: CASSWGTSGRENEQFF. CDR3 DNA sequence: TGTGCCAGCAGTTGGGGAACTAGCGGGAGAGAGAATGAGCAGTTCTTC.

CDR3 sequence (DNA): TGTGCCAGCAGCCTCGAAGCGGGACAGGTACATTCGTTCACCTTC. The encoded protein is CASSLEAGQVHSFTF. The gene calls are TRBV7-6 and TRBJ1-2; 8 bases align to TRBD1. CDR1 and CDR2 from the germline V gene are SGHVS and FNYEAQ. V shed 5 bases and J 13 bases; nucleotides not matched to a gene: 18. The CDR3 is 15 residues long. Looking up the rest from reference TRBV7-6 and TRBJ1-2 gives the full variable domain: GAGVSQSPRYKVTKRGQDVALRCDPISGHVSLYWYRQALGQGPEFLTYFNYEAQQDKSGLPNDRFSAERPEGSISTLTIQRTEQRDSAMYRCASSLEAGQVHSFTFGSGTRLTVV.

The chain recombines TRBV9 with TRBJ1-1; D is unresolved. Germline V gene data show CDR1 as SGDLS and CDR2 as YYNGEE. The CDR3 totals 17 residues. Trimming took 1 base from V and 1 from J, leaving 17 bases between them. In nucleotides, the CDR3 is TGTGCCAGCAGCGTAAAAGAAACAGCCCCCACGAACACTGAAGCTTTCTTT. Residues: CASSVKETAPTNTEAFF. The variable domain in full, completed from reference TRBV9 and TRBJ1-1, reads DSGVTQTPKHLITATGQRVTLRCSPRSGDLSVYWYQQSLDQGLQFLIQYYNGEERAKGNILERFSAQQFPDLHSELNLSSLELGDSALYFCASSVKETAPTNTEAFFGQGTRLTVV.

The chain links TRBV5-8 to TRBJ1-2; 8 bases line up with TRBD1. Germline-derived CDR1 and CDR2 are SGHTS and YDEGEE. The CDR3 runs 17 residues. Trimming at V came to 0 bases and at J to 2 bases, leaving 9 bases not matched to a gene. The CDR3 region is CASSLVPGGAPNYGYTF. CDR3 sequence (DNA): TGTGCCAGCAGCTTGGTCCCAGGGGGCGCACCCAACTATGGCTACACCTTC.

CDR3 bases: TGTGCCAGCAGTTTACTGCCGACGGGCTATGGCTACACCTTC. This codes for CASSLLPTGYGYTF. V is TRBV28 and J is TRBJ1-2; D unclear. V shed 2 bases and J shed 4 bases, with 11 bases lying between them. The CDR3 covers 14 residues. Germline V gene lookup returns CDR1 MDHEN and CDR2 SYDVKM.

This chain links TRBV5-1 with TRBJ2-7; D is undetermined. V was clipped by 4 bases and J by 4 bases, with 12 bases between them. The CDR3 runs to 13 residues. Germline CDR1 and CDR2: SGHRS and YFSETQ. CDR3 nucleotide sequence: TGCGCCAGCAGCCTAGGTAGTGTGTACGAGCAGTACTTC. This gives the protein CASSLGSVYEQYF.

The rearrangement uses TRBV5-4 and TRBJ2-1; 13 bases fit TRBD2. Germline V gives CDR1 SGHNT, CDR2 YYREEE (reference sequence). The CDR3 is 15 residues long. The trim removed 3 bases at V and 7 bases at J, leaving 4 bases unmatched. This CDR3 reads CASSSRTSGSNEQFF. CDR3 in DNA: TGTGCCAGCAGCTCCAGGACTAGCGGGAGTAATGAGCAGTTCTTC.

The chain joins TRBV18 to TRBJ1-4; 9 nucleotides align to TRBD1. After removal of 6 bases from V and 1 base from J, the junction contained 6 bases not matched to a gene. The CDR3 runs to 16 residues. Germline V lookup: CDR1 KGHSH, CDR2 LQKENI. In DNA, the CDR3 is TGTGCCAGCTCGCAACAGGGGGCGGTAACTAATGAAAAACTGTTTTTT. The encoded protein is CASSQQGAVTNEKLFF.

This rearrangement joins TRBV2 to TRBJ2-7, with D possibly matching TRBD1 (6 bases). Between the trimmed V and J ends, which lost 8 bases and 2 bases, there was a span of 13 bases. Germline assignment: CDR1 SNHLY and CDR2 FYNNEI. The CDR3 totals 13 residues. The CDR3 DNA sequence: TGTGCCAGCGAGTACGGACAGACCTACGAGCAGTACTTC. It yields the protein CASEYGQTYEQYF.

The V call is TRBV5-4, the J call TRBJ1-2, with D uncertain. V gave up 10 bases and J gave up 6 bases, with 16 bases separating them. There are 12 residues in the CDR3. Germline V lookup: CDR1 SGHNT, CDR2 YYREEE (reference sequence). Here the CDR3 reads CAYKLSEDGYTF. CDR3 in DNA: TGTGCCTATAAGTTATCTGAGGATGGCTACACCTTC.

The rearrangement joins TRBV4-1 to TRBJ2-7, with D perhaps TRBD2 (5 bases). CDR3 length: 14 residues. The germline gives CDR1 MGHRA, CDR2 YSYEKL. V was cut by 0 bases and J by 2 bases, with 8 bases left in between. The CDR3 DNA sequence: TGCGCCAGCAGCCAAGAGGAACTAGCCTACGAGCAGTACTTC. This sequence encodes CASSQEELAYEQYF.

J is TRBJ2-7 and V is TRBV27; D possibly corresponds to TRBD2 (6 bases). V lost 3 bases and J 7 bases, leaving 16 bases between the germline ends. Germline loops: CDR1 MNHEY, CDR2 SMNVEV (reference sequence). This CDR3 comprises 14 residues. In DNA form, the CDR3 reads TGTGCCAGCAGTTTTCTTCTAGCGACGGAAGAGCAGTACTTC. This codes for CASSFLLATEEQYF.

The CDR3 DNA sequence: TGCGCCAGCGGGTCCGGAGACAGGGGGCAAAGTGAGACCCAGTACTTC. Translating gives CASGSGDRGQSETQYF. This sequence joins TRBV5-1 and TRBJ2-5, with 10 bases identical to TRBD1. Germline loops: CDR1 SGHRS, CDR2 YFSETQ. Germline trimming cut 7 bases from V and 5 bases from J; bases unmatched to any gene: 14. This CDR3 region has 16 residues.

This clone has only one observation. CDR3 sequence reads: CASSLRGHVSYEQYF. CDR3 nucleotides: TGTGCCAGCAGCTTGAGGGGACATGTCTCCTACGAGCAGTACTTC. V and J are TRBV7-2 and TRBJ2-7; D perhaps matches TRBD1 (6 bases). The germline V gene has CDR1 SGHTA and CDR2 FQGNSA. The CDR3 is 15 amino acids. V shed 3 bases and J shed 0 bases, with 12 bases lying between them.

The V gene is TRBV7-2, the J gene TRBJ2-1, with D possibly TRBD1 on 5 matching bases. The germline V gene encodes CDR1 SGHTA and CDR2 FQGNSA. V lost 8 bases to trimming and J lost 3 bases, with 8 bases between them. This CDR3 comprises 12 residues. The CDR3 region has the DNA TGTGCCAGCGGACAAGGCTACAATGAGCAGTTCTTC. This translates into CASGQGYNEQFF. The full variable domain, with the rest looked up from reference TRBV7-2 and TRBJ2-1, is GAGVSQSPSNKVTEKGKDVELRCDPISGHTALYWYRQSLGQGLEFLIYFQGNSAPDKSGLPSDRFSAERTGGSVSTLTIQRTQQEDSAVYLCASGQGYNEQFFGPGTRLTVL.

The chain links TRBV4-3 to TRBJ1-2, with TRBD1 identical over 8 bases. Trimming at V came to 1 base and at J to 0 bases, leaving 16 bases not matched to a gene. The CDR3 consists of 20 residues. Germline CDR1 reads LGHNA; CDR2 reads YSLEER. CDR3 loop: CASSQGSSYRGSLANYGYTF. CDR3 DNA: TGCGCCAGCAGCCAAGGGTCATCGTACAGGGGGTCTTTAGCTAACTATGGCTACACCTTC.